Listed here is a single T cell receptor (beta chain). The record originates from a study of shared clonotypes between healthy human individuals. Every donor was a Caucasian adult from Nashville, Tennessee. There are 12 residues in the CDR3. Germline values: CDR1 SGHKS, CDR2 YYEKEE (reference sequence). V was shortened by 0 bases and J by 4 bases, with 4 bases between the two germline ends. Here immunoSEQ multiplex PCR was the method, and the copy in TCRdb shows in-frame clones only, minus some. Of 2 million to 2.5 million clones listed, just over 90% are singletons. Sequenced input: naive CD4+ T cells from PBMCs. The subset was: CD45RA+ positively selected. The clonotype originates from a man younger than 35 in good health. Some clones in this sample may be carry-over from other donors' samples. This chain connects TRBV5-5 to TRBJ1-2; D is unresolved. This CDR3 reads CASSLVAYGYTF. The CDR3 DNA reads as TGTGCCAGCAGCTTGGTAGCCTATGGCTACACCTTC.